The T cell receptor (beta chain) under discussion was sequenced for a study of low-dose radiotherapy and immunotherapy resistance in tumors. The wider study: Given every two weeks, intravenous cyclophosphamide 200 mg/m2 preceded radiation and immunotherapy by one day. For four cycles from cycle 1 day 1, patients took 300 mg oral aspirin daily.

The sample holds many counts of this clonotype. Time point specified: before trial treatment. In the RACIN dose-escalation trial, donors got nivolumab plus ipilimumab with aspirin, cyclophosphamide and radiotherapy. Gene-specific TRAV and TRBV primers were used for first-strand cDNA, covering alpha and beta chains. It was with a constant-region primer and a V-primer adapter that TCRs were amplified over roughly 19 PCR cycles. After the mRNA was isolated, it was amplified using in vitro transcription. TCRdb redid the calling of the reads with MiXCR, one entry per CDR3 protein. Of 80,000 to 95,000 distinct CDR3 sequences detected, 9.4% appear once; the ten largest clones hold around 0.97%. This CDR3 comprises 15 residues. V dropped 6 bases and J dropped 2 bases, with 20 bases sitting between them. Germline loops: CDR1 DFQATT, CDR2 SNEGSKA (reference sequence).

The chain combines TRBV20-1 with TRBJ2-7; D gene uncertain. The source material was PBMCs, sampled before treatment. This TCR derives from a male donor with prostate cancer. CDR3 loop: CSAPDAITDPYEQYF. For the CDR3, the DNA is TGCAGTGCCCCCGACGCTATCACGGACCCCTACGAGCAGTACTTC.